Listed here are 23 T cell receptor beta chains from one sample, sequenced in a study of human T cells and chemical hapten exposure. Time point reported: pre-sensitization, week 0. Noted treatment: therapeutic diphenylcyclopropenone sensitization with weekly scalp DPC. TCRdb passed the RACE reads through MiXCR, listing each CDR3 protein once. The sample lists about 250,000 distinct CDR3 sequences, just under 8% seen once, with roughly 1.2% in the top ten. The source material was whole blood, sampled in connection with sensitization to the hapten diphenylcyclopropenone (DPC). Receptor source: a man between 18 and 29 years old with alopecia areata. Some clones in this sample may be carry-over from other donors' samples.

This clonotype was detected ten times or more. The gene calls are TRBV7-9 and TRBJ1-4, with a tentative D call TRBD1 (6 bases). The V gene's germline CDR1 is SEHNR and CDR2 FQNEAQ (reference sequence). V gave up 2 bases and J gave up 2 bases, with 9 bases separating them. The CDR3 length is 15 residues. CDR3: CASSLLQGTNEKLFF. CDR3 in DNA: TGTGCCAGCAGCTTACTACAGGGCACTAATGAAAAACTGTTTTTT.

This chain connects TRBV5-6 to TRBJ2-7, with unresolved D. V was pared by 2 bases and J by 5 bases, with 8 bases between. The CDR3 covers 12 residues. Germline CDR1 reads SGHDT; CDR2 reads YYEEEE. The CDR3 region is CASSFNRDEQYF. The CDR3 bases are TGTGCCAGCAGCTTTAACCGGGACGAGCAGTACTTC.

The J gene is TRBJ2-5, the V gene TRBV25-1; 7 bases match TRBD1. J was trimmed by 3 bases and V by 1 base; bases with no gene match: 11. The CDR3 has 17 amino acids. CDR1 MGHDK and CDR2 SYGVNS come from the germline V gene. This chain's CDR3 is CASSELFPSQGEETQYF. In nucleotides, the CDR3 is TGTGCCAGCAGTGAATTGTTTCCCAGCCAGGGGGAAGAGACCCAGTACTTC.

This clonotype was detected ten times or more. The rearrangement uses TRBV9 and TRBJ1-2; TRBD1 matches 9 bases. With 3 bases clipped from V and 4 bases from J, the junction kept 7 bases outside the gene matches. The CDR3 consists of 15 residues. Germline CDR1 SGDLS, CDR2 YYNGEE. In nucleotides, the CDR3 is TGTGCCAGCAGCGCGGGACAGGGAATTCCCTATGGCTACACCTTC. This gives the protein CASSAGQGIPYGYTF.

This clonotype was counted a few times. This chain joins TRBV6-5 and TRBJ2-5; TRBD2 matches at 7 bases. The trim removed 2 bases at V and 0 bases at J, leaving 6 bases unmatched. From germline, CDR1 is MNHEY and CDR2 SVGAGI. The CDR3 totals 16 residues. Here the CDR3 reads CASSYGGGLYQETQYF. The CDR3 nucleotides read TGTGCCAGCAGTTACGGGGGGGGTCTCTACCAAGAGACCCAGTACTTC.

This clonotype was found a few times. CDR3 DNA: TGTGCCAGCAGCCAAGGAAAAGGCGAGACCCAGTACTTC. This gives the protein CASSQGKGETQYF. This chain joins TRBV4-2 and TRBJ2-5; D unresolved. The CDR3 covers 13 residues. The germline V gene encodes CDR1 LGHNA and CDR2 YNFKEQ. With 1 base removed from V and 5 bases from J, the gap between germline ends came to 8 bases.

This clonotype was counted only a few times. The genes are TRBV4-1 and TRBJ2-7; D not certain. Per the germline V gene, CDR1 is MGHRA and CDR2 is YSYEKL. Trimming took 0 bases from V and 1 from J, leaving 10 bases between them. This CDR3 spans 15 amino acids. This chain's CDR3 is CASSQDETQSYEQYF. CDR3 coding DNA: TGCGCCAGCAGCCAAGACGAGACACAATCCTACGAGCAGTACTTC.

In this sample, this clonotype turned up a few times. The J gene is TRBJ1-1, the V gene TRBV6-5; D is uncertain. V gave up 3 bases and J gave up 0 bases, with 11 bases separating them. Looked up from germline, CDR1 is MNHEY and CDR2 is SVGAGI. This CDR3 region has 15 residues. The CDR3 DNA follows: TGTGCCAGCAGTTATCTGGGTTCACTGAACACTGAAGCTTTCTTT. This gives the protein CASSYLGSLNTEAFF.

This clonotype was seen a handful of times. This sequence joins TRBV6-5 and TRBJ2-1; the match to TRBD1 covers 9 bases. The germline CDR1 and CDR2 sequences are MNHEY and SVGAGI. V dropped 5 bases and J dropped 7; count of bases not matched to a gene: 0. This CDR3 is 12 amino acids long. As DNA, the CDR3 is TGTGCCAGCAGTGGACAGGGGAATGAGCAGTTCTTC. This encodes CASSGQGNEQFF.

This clonotype came up many times. The CDR3 DNA reads as TGTGCCACCAGTGATCCCGGACAGGGGGCTCAATACAATGAGCAGTTCTTC. Translated: CATSDPGQGAQYNEQFF. The chain links TRBV24-1 to TRBJ2-1, with 11 bases lining up with TRBD1. The V gene's germline CDR1 is KGHDR and CDR2 SFDVKD. V dropped 3 bases and J dropped 4; count of bases not matched to a gene: 7. CDR3 size: 17 residues.

This chain uses TRBV4-3 with TRBJ2-7; D gene ambiguous. In germline, CDR1 is LGHNA, CDR2 YSLEER. This CDR3 contains 16 residues. Trimming removed 3 bases from V and 0 bases from J, with 15 bases in between. This CDR3 is CASSQVPADASYEQYF. In nucleotides, the CDR3 is TGCGCCAGCAGCCAGGTGCCCGCGGACGCCTCCTACGAGCAGTACTTC.

This clonotype was counted a few times. The rearrangement links TRBV12-3 or TRBV12-4 to TRBJ1-2; unclear D gene. The CDR3 has 17 residues. Trimming shortened V by 1 base and J by 4 bases, and 19 bases separated the two germline ends. The chain's CDR3 is CASSLGPTARKGYGYTF. The CDR3 region has the DNA TGTGCCAGCAGTTTAGGACCGACCGCCCGCAAAGGCTATGGCTACACCTTC.

This clonotype came up many times. The chain couples TRBV2 to TRBJ1-2; D is possibly TRBD1 (5 bases). The CDR3 consists of 15 residues. V was pared by 3 bases and J by 5 bases, with 16 bases between. Germline V gene sequence: CDR1 SNHLY, CDR2 FYNNEI. DNA for the CDR3: TGTGCCAGCAGTGAGGTAGCAAGGACACAGTATGGCTACACCTTC. Its protein is CASSEVARTQYGYTF.

This clonotype was seen a handful of times. V usage is TRBV19 and J usage is TRBJ1-6; 7 bases line up with TRBD1. The CDR3 runs to 15 residues. Looked up from germline, CDR1 is LNHDA and CDR2 is SQIVND (reference sequence). With 1 base clipped from V and 10 bases from J, the junction kept 7 bases outside the gene matches. The CDR3 loop reads CASSIAGGLGSPLHF. The CDR3 coding sequence is TGTGCCAGTAGTATAGCAGGGGGATTAGGCTCACCCCTCCACTTT.

This clonotype was observed a handful of times. V gene TRBV25-1 combines with J gene TRBJ2-2; 11 nucleotides align to TRBD2. This CDR3 has 16 residues. V trimming: 6 bases; J trimming: 1 base; junction bases outside the gene matches: 4. The germline gives CDR1 MGHDK, CDR2 SYGVNS. CDR3 amino acids: CASSVLAGENTGELFF. Written as DNA, the CDR3 is TGTGCCAGCAGCGTACTAGCGGGGGAGAACACCGGGGAGCTGTTTTTT. Using reference TRBV25-1 and TRBJ2-2 for the parts outside the CDR3, the full variable domain is EADIYQTPRYLVIGTGKKITLECSQTMGHDKMYWYQQDPGMELHLIHYSYGVNSTEKGDLSSESTVSRIRTEHFPLTLESARPSHTSQYLCASSVLAGENTGELFFGEGSRLTVL.

This rearrangement joins TRBV25-1 to TRBJ1-1, with D possibly being TRBD1 (5 bases). The V gene's germline CDR1 is MGHDK and CDR2 SYGVNS. The CDR3 contains 15 residues. V lost 2 bases, J lost 4 bases, and 14 bases lay in between. The CDR3 DNA follows: TGTGCCAGCAGTGAAACCCGTGGGGACTTCACTGAAGCTTTCTTT. Amino acids: CASSETRGDFTEAFF.

This clonotype was detected a few times. This chain connects TRBV7-3 to TRBJ1-1; 8 bases align to TRBD1. Germline V gene sequence: CDR1 SGHTA, CDR2 FQGTGA. The CDR3 contains 14 residues. V shed 0 bases, J shed 10 bases, and the junction held 7 bases outside the gene matches. CDR3 residues: CASSLTFQGALAFF. In DNA, the CDR3 is TGTGCCAGCAGCTTAACGTTCCAGGGGGCGCTAGCTTTCTTT.

This clonotype has more than one count but fewer than ten. The rearrangement links TRBV5-1 to TRBJ2-3; D gene ambiguous. This CDR3 is built from 12 residues. The germline V and J ends were trimmed by 5 bases and 0 bases, with 4 bases remaining between them. Germline CDR1 is SGHRS and CDR2 is YFSETQ. The CDR3 loop is CASRRSTDTQYF. The CDR3 region has the DNA TGCGCCAGCAGAAGGAGCACAGATACGCAGTATTTT.

This clonotype was recorded a few times. The rearrangement joins TRBV12-3 or TRBV12-4 to TRBJ2-3, with a tentative D call TRBD1 (6 bases). The V end was cut by 5 bases, the J end by 1 base, with 16 bases between. The CDR3 contains 16 residues. DNA for the CDR3: TGTGCCAGCAGTCCTCGGACAGCGGAAGGCACAGATACGCAGTATTTT. Protein product: CASSPRTAEGTDTQYF.

This clonotype was seen a few times. The chain is built from TRBV6-6 and TRBJ2-3; D not resolved. Deletions cut 0 bases from V and 9 bases from J, with 10 bases between. The CDR3 totals 13 residues. Germline CDR1 is MNHNY and CDR2 is SVGAGI (reference sequence). CDR3 loop: CASSYSLPRTQYF. In DNA form, the CDR3 reads TGTGCCAGCAGTTACTCCCTACCGAGGACGCAGTATTTT.

Only a few counts were recorded for this clonotype. This sequence joins TRBV20-1 and TRBJ1-1, with D hard to call. Germline V gene data show CDR1 as DFQATT and CDR2 as SNEGSKA (reference sequence). The CDR3 consists of 15 residues. V lost 0 bases to trimming and J lost 1 base, with 12 bases between them. The CDR3 sequence is CSARDKGSSNTEAFF. The CDR3 region has the DNA TGCAGTGCTAGAGACAAGGGATCCTCGAACACTGAAGCTTTCTTT.

This clonotype turned up a few times. This chain connects TRBV4-3 to TRBJ1-5; D gene uncertain. CDR1 LGHNA and CDR2 YSLEER come from the germline V gene. Between the trimmed V and J ends, which lost 5 bases and 1 base, there was a span of 12 bases. The CDR3 is 15 amino acids. This CDR3 is CASSVRVESNQPQHF. The CDR3 region has the DNA TGCGCCAGCAGCGTACGAGTGGAGAGCAATCAGCCCCAGCATTTT.

This clonotype was found a few times. The genes are TRBV5-1 and TRBJ2-1, with D tentatively TRBD1 or TRBD2 (5 bases each). V dropped 4 bases and J dropped 1 base, with 15 bases sitting between them. This CDR3 has 16 amino acids. Looked up from germline, CDR1 is SGHRS and CDR2 is YFSETQ. CDR3: CASSLLGAGSYNEQFF. CDR3 nucleotides: TGCGCCAGCAGCCTACTAGGGGCCGGTTCCTACAATGAGCAGTTCTTC.